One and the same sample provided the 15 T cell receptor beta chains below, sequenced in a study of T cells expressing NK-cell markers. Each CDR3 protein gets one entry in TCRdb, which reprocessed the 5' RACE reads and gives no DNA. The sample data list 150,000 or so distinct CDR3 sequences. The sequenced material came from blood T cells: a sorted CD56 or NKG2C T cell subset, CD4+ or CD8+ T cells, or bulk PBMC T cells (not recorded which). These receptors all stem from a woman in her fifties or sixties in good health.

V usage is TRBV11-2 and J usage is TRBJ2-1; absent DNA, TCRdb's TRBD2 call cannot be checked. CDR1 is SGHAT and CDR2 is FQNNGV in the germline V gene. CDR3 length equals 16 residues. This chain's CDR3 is CASSLLAGSSYNEQFF.

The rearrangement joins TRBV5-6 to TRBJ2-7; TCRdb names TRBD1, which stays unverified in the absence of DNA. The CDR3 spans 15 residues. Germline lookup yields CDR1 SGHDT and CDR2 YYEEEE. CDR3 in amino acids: CASSEVWGSSYEQYF.

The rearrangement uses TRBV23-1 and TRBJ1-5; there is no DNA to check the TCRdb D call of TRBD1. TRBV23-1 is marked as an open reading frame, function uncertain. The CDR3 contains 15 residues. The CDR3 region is CAREQGLIGNQPQHF.

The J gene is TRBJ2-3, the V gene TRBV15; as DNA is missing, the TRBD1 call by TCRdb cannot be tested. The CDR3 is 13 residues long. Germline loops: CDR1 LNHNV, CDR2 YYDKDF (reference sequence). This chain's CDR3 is CATKGQRTDTQYF. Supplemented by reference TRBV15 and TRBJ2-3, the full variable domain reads DAMVIQNPRYQVTQFGKPVTLSCSQTLNHNVMYWYQQKSSQAPKLLFHYYDKDFNNEADTPDNFQSRRPNTSFCFLDIRSPGLGDTAMYLCATKGQRTDTQYFGPGTRLTVL.

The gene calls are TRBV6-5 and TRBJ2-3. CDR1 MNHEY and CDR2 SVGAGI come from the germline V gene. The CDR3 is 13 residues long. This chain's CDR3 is CASSQILFDTQYF.

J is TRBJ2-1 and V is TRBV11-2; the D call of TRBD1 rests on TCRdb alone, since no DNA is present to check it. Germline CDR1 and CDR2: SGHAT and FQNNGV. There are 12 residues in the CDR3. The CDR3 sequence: CASSFRASEQFF.

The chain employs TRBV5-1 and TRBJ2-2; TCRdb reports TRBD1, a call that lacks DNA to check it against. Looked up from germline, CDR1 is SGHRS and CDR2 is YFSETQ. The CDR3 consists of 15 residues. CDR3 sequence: CASSPRTDNTGELFF.

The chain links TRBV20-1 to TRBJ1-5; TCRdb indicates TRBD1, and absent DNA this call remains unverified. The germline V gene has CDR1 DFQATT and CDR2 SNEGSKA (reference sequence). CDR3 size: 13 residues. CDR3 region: CSARGDPNQPQHF.

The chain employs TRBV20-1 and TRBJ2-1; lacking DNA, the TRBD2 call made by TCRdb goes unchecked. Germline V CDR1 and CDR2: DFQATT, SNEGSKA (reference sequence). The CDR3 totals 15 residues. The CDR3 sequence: CSASQSSGIYNEQFF.

CDR3 sequence reads: CAWSTGLGTGELFF. V and J are TRBV30 and TRBJ2-2; checking the TCRdb D call of TRBD2 is not possible without DNA. CDR3 length: 14 residues. Per the germline V gene, CDR1 is GTSNPN and CDR2 is SVGIG (reference sequence).

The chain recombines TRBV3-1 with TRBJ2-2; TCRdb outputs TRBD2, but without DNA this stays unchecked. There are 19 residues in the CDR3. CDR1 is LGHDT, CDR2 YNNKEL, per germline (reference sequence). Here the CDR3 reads CASSQESRTSGRFTGELFF.

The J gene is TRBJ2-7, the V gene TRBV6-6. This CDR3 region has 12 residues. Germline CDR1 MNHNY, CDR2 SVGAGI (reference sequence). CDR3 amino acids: CASQEVFFEQYF.

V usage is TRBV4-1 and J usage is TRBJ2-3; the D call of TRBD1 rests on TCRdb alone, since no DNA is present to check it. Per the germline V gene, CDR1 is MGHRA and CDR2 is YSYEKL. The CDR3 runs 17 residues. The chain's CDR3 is CASSQETAGDDRNTQYF.

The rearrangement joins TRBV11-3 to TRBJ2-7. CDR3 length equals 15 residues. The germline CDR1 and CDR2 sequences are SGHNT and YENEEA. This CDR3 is CASSSTDRNSYEQYF.

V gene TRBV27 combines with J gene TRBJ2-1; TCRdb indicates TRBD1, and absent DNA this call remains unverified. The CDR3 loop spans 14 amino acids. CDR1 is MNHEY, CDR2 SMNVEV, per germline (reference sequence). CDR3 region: CASSSPRTGAEQFF.